This T cell receptor beta chain came from a study of shared clonotypes between healthy human individuals. Study processing details: ImmunoSEQ gave junction-only sequences without quality scores, so filtering differed. This table comes from immunoSEQ multiplex PCR, and its TCRdb copy is limited to in-frame clones, with some not included. V and J calls and clone size are given by that table; D and trimming were obtained from the DNA. The sample holds 2 million to 2.5 million clones, roughly 93% seen once. The sample holds one count of this clone. Its antigen remains unidentified. V was trimmed by 3 bases and J by 7 bases, leaving 15 bases between them. The CDR3 is made up of 14 amino acids. From germline, CDR1 is MNHEY and CDR2 SMNVEV (reference sequence). Findings of the study overall: Limitation of the genetic and exposure-history diversity represented came from the few donors.

Material: naive CD4+ T cells from PBMCs. Regarding subset: CD45RA+ positively selected. This TCR was sampled from a man between 18 and 35 years old in good health. Some clones in this sample may be carry-over from other donors' samples. The J gene is TRBJ1-2, the V gene TRBV27, with D tentatively TRBD1 (6 bases). This chain's CDR3 is CASSFRGALSGYTF. In DNA, the CDR3 is TGTGCCAGCAGTTTTCGGGGGGCATTGAGTGGCTACACCTTC.